Presented here are 22 T cell receptor beta chains from one specimen sequenced in a study of T cells of healthy individuals. MiXCR was run by TCRdb on the 5' RACE reads, yielding one entry per CDR3 protein. The data contain over 95,000 distinct CDR3 sequences, about 16% of them seen just once; the ten biggest clones take up approximately 5.7%. The receptors originated from a human donor in good health.

This clonotype was picked up a small number of times. The rearrangement joins TRBV7-2 to TRBJ2-1; 8 positions agree with TRBD2. The germline gives CDR1 SGHTA, CDR2 FQGNSA. The CDR3 sequence is 18 residues long. Losses at the gene ends were 5 bases for V and 7 bases for J; bases not matched to a gene: 19. CDR3 nucleotides: TGTGCCAGCAGCCCCTCGTCGATCTTTCTAGCGGGCACAAATGAGCAGTTCTTC. Translating it yields CASSPSSIFLAGTNEQFF.

The chain couples TRBV28 to TRBJ1-3, with D unresolved. The CDR3 is made up of 13 amino acids. From germline, CDR1 is MDHEN and CDR2 SYDVKM. Trimming stripped 6 bases from V and 4 bases from J, with 10 bases between. The CDR3 coding sequence is TGTGCCAGCAGCGCTACAGCGGGAAACACCATATATTTT. Translated, it gives CASSATAGNTIYF.

Ten or more counts support this clonotype. V usage is TRBV28 and J usage is TRBJ2-7, with TRBD1 matching 8 bases. V lost 3 bases and J lost 0; bases outside the gene matches: 1. The CDR3 runs to 14 residues. Germline CDR1 is MDHEN and CDR2 is SYDVKM. This CDR3 reads CASSLDRDSYEQYF. CDR3 DNA sequence: TGTGCCAGCAGTTTGGACAGGGACTCCTACGAGCAGTACTTC.

This chain links TRBV6-1 with TRBJ2-7; TRBD2 matches at 9 bases. V lost 6 bases and J lost 0; bases outside the gene matches: 9. The CDR3 runs 16 residues. Germline loops: CDR1 MNHNS, CDR2 SASEGT. CDR3 protein: CASRKGLAPISYEQYF. In nucleotides, the CDR3 is TGTGCCAGCAGGAAAGGACTAGCGCCCATCTCCTACGAGCAGTACTTC.

The CDR3 nucleotides read TGTGCCATCTCTTATAGCGGGGGGTCTGAGACCCAGTACTTC. It is translated as CAISYSGGSETQYF. The V call is TRBV2, the J call TRBJ2-5; 10 bases are shared with TRBD2. This CDR3 is built from 14 residues. Trimming removed 10 bases from V and 5 bases from J; junction bases left unmatched: 10. The germline CDR1 and CDR2 sequences are SNHLY and FYNNEI.

The gene calls are TRBV25-1 and TRBJ2-2; 10 bases align to TRBD2. Germline V lookup: CDR1 MGHDK, CDR2 SYGVNS. This CDR3 contains 16 residues. The trim removed 6 bases at V and 4 bases at J, leaving 8 bases unmatched. The CDR3 DNA reads TGTGCCAGCAGGACTAGCGGGTGGCCACCCACCGGGGAGCTGTTTTTT. Amino acid sequence: CASRTSGWPPTGELFF.

This chain uses TRBV24-1 with TRBJ1-4, with D unresolved. The germline V and J ends were trimmed by 4 bases and 5 bases, with 4 bases remaining between them. This CDR3 has 12 amino acids. Germline V gene data show CDR1 as KGHDR and CDR2 as SFDVKD. The CDR3 protein is CATSDLNEKLFF. CDR3 nucleotides: TGTGCCACCAGTGACCTGAATGAAAAACTGTTTTTT.

This clonotype was seen at least ten times. The CDR3 does not close with the conserved phenylalanine or tryptophan, likely indicating a read error. The DNA is omitted, as the CDR3 cannot be located on it reliably, and the CDR3 follows TCRdb's listing. The chain has TRBV18 and TRBJ2-3. In germline, CDR1 is KGHSH, CDR2 LQKENI. The CDR3 is 11 amino acids in total, end residues counted. The CDR3: CASSPGRELST.

This rearrangement joins TRBV28 to TRBJ1-1; TRBD1 might be the D (5 bases). CDR1 MDHEN and CDR2 SYDVKM come from the germline V gene. The CDR3 runs to 12 residues. Deletions cut 10 bases from V and 3 bases from J, with 12 bases between. This CDR3 is CATVTGDTEAFF. In nucleotides, the CDR3 is TGTGCCACCGTGACGGGGGACACTGAAGCTTTCTTT.

At least ten counts were recorded for this clonotype. The chain employs TRBV6-1 and TRBJ1-5; D remains ambiguous. Trimming shortened V by 6 bases and J by 12 bases, and 18 bases separated the two germline ends. Germline loops: CDR1 MNHNS, CDR2 SASEGT. This CDR3 spans 13 amino acids. The CDR3 is CASSPTGPLRQHF. The CDR3 region has the DNA TGTGCCAGCAGCCCAACCGGCCCGTTGCGCCAGCATTTT.

The table lists this clonotype with many counts. The chain combines TRBV2 with TRBJ1-4; 7 bases are shared with TRBD1. Germline CDR1 SNHLY, CDR2 FYNNEI. The trim removed 7 bases at V and 14 bases at J, leaving 7 bases unmatched. The CDR3 is 11 residues long. This chain's CDR3 is CASTMTGMLFF. The DNA of the CDR3 is TGTGCCAGCACTATGACAGGGATGCTGTTTTTT.

The chain employs TRBV3-1 and TRBJ2-1, with 9 bases that match TRBD1. The germline V gene has CDR1 LGHDT and CDR2 YNNKEL (reference sequence). The J segment lost 5 bases and the V segment lost 6 bases, leaving 11 bases of the junction unmatched. The CDR3 totals 16 residues. In DNA, the CDR3 is TGTGCCAGCAGTCTACCGGGACAGGGAATAAACAATGAGCAGTTCTTC. The encoded protein is CASSLPGQGINNEQFF.

The chain uses TRBV28 and TRBJ1-5, with a tentative D call TRBD1 (5 bases). With 3 bases removed from V and 3 bases from J, the gap between germline ends came to 9 bases. The CDR3 runs to 14 residues. The V gene's germline CDR1 is MDHEN and CDR2 SYDVKM. The CDR3 bases are TGTGCCAGCAGTTTCCGACAGCCCAATCAGCCCCAGCATTTT. It yields the protein CASSFRQPNQPQHF.

The chain carries TRBV6-2 or TRBV6-3 and TRBJ2-1; 9 bases are shared with TRBD1. The CDR3 spans 15 residues. The V segment lost 6 bases and the J segment 3 bases; nucleotides outside the gene matches: 6. In germline, CDR1 is MNHEY, CDR2 SVGEGT. The CDR3 here is CASRGDRANYNEQFF. The CDR3 DNA follows: TGTGCCAGCAGAGGGGACAGGGCGAACTACAATGAGCAGTTCTTC.

This clonotype was counted many times. The rearrangement uses TRBV20-1 and TRBJ2-7; possible D gene TRBD1, 6 bases. CDR3 length equals 15 residues. Germline values: CDR1 DFQATT, CDR2 SNEGSKA (reference sequence). Trimming took off 2 bases at V and 6 bases at J, with 20 bases between the two ends. Here the CDR3 DNA reads TGCAGTGCTAGAAACCTGGCCCAGGGGTTTCGCGAGCAGTACTTC. It yields the protein CSARNLAQGFREQYF.

Many counts were recorded for this clonotype. The genes are TRBV5-6 and TRBJ1-1; possibly TRBD1 for D (6 bases). The length of the CDR3 is 12 residues. In germline, CDR1 is SGHDT, CDR2 YYEEEE. Trimming took off 1 base at V and 5 bases at J, with 6 bases between the two ends. DNA for the CDR3: TGTGCCAGCAGCTTGAGGGGGACTGAAGCTTTCTTT. It specifies CASSLRGTEAFF.

This chain connects TRBV7-2 to TRBJ1-1; TRBD1 matches at 8 bases. J lost 1 base, V lost 0 bases, and 1 base had no gene match. Germline lookup yields CDR1 SGHTA and CDR2 FQGNSA. The CDR3 spans 15 residues. The CDR3 sequence is CASSLAGTGNTEAFF. The CDR3 DNA reads TGTGCCAGCAGCTTAGCCGGGACAGGGAACACTGAAGCTTTCTTT.

This clonotype was found a few times. V usage is TRBV28 and J usage is TRBJ2-6, with 9 nucleotides matching TRBD2. The J segment lost 13 bases and the V segment lost 6 bases, leaving 13 bases of the junction unmatched. Germline V lookup: CDR1 MDHEN, CDR2 SYDVKM. The CDR3 totals 15 residues. The CDR3 here is CASRTSSGEPRVLTF. The CDR3 nucleotides are TGTGCCAGCAGAACCTCTAGCGGGGAGCCTCGGGTCCTGACTTTC.

The V gene is TRBV14, the J gene TRBJ2-7; no reliable D call. Trimming pared 8 bases from V and 3 bases from J, leaving 11 bases between. CDR1 and CDR2 from the germline V gene are SGHDN and FVKESK. This CDR3 region has 12 residues. The CDR3 spells CASHRAGYEQYF. The CDR3 bases are TGTGCCAGCCACCGAGCAGGCTACGAGCAGTACTTC.

Written as DNA, the CDR3 is TGTGCCAGCAACAGAGGGGTCACTCAGCCCCAGCATTTT. Protein sequence: CASNRGVTQPQHF. This rearrangement joins TRBV6-2 or TRBV6-3 to TRBJ1-5, with D perhaps matching TRBD1 (5 bases). Per germline, CDR1 MNHEY and CDR2 SVGEGT. Trimming took off 7 bases at V and 6 bases at J, with 13 bases between the two ends. This CDR3 contains 13 residues.

V and J are TRBV29-1 and TRBJ2-2; D is undetermined. There are 14 residues in the CDR3. The germline V gene encodes CDR1 SQVTM and CDR2 ANQGSEA. Trimming cost V 5 bases and J 3 bases, with 13 bases left between them. Here the CDR3 DNA reads TGCAGCGTTTTGGCAGGCGACTACACCGGGGAGCTGTTTTTT. Protein sequence: CSVLAGDYTGELFF.

This clonotype was seen at least ten times. This chain connects TRBV2 to TRBJ2-2; no reliable D call. Trimming took 7 bases from V and 2 from J, leaving 8 bases between them. The V gene's germline CDR1 is SNHLY and CDR2 FYNNEI. This CDR3 comprises 13 residues. The CDR3 nucleotides read TGTGCCAGCATGACCCCTAACACCGGGGAGCTGTTTTTT. Amino acid sequence: CASMTPNTGELFF.